This T cell receptor (beta chain) emerged from a study of blood T cell repertoires in COVID-19. The overall study: There were acute and convalescent COVID-19 samples, and they came from the United States, Italy and Spain. Sources were T cells, B-cell-depleted T cells, or PBMCs; the material itself was cDNA or gDNA.

As processed by the authors: Reference gene primer amplification yielded estimated nucleated cell counts. Method: immunoSEQ multiplex PCR; TCRdb's copy keeps in-frame clones and lacks some. That table furnishes V, J and clone size, whereas the DNA furnished D and trimming. Seen here are 150,000 or so clones, 86% observed once, and the top ten hold over 0.85%. Germline lookup yields CDR1 SNHLY and CDR2 FYNNEI. This CDR3 is 13 amino acids long. Trimming took off 1 base at V and 7 bases at J, with 10 bases between the two ends. The V call is TRBV2, the J call TRBJ2-5; TRBD2 might be the D (5 bases). Sequenced: peripheral blood. The source of this sequence is a man aged 18 to 30 with acute or convalescent COVID-19. The CDR3 spells CASSEGTLGTQYF. CDR3 in DNA: TGTGCCAGCAGTGAAGGGACTTTAGGGACCCAGTACTTC.